The 29 T cell receptor beta chains listed next were all sequenced from one sample in a study of response to subunit inactivated influenza vaccine. TCRdb reprocessed the RT-PCR reads with MiXCR, giving one entry per CDR3 protein. This table holds 600,000 to 850,000 distinct CDR3 sequences, 12% to 15% found once. This sample comprised PBMCs from blood, obtained 14 to 15 days before vaccination. The receptors were gathered from a man aged 45-65 years who received an inactivated influenza vaccine.

This clonotype appeared a few times. V and J are TRBV9 and TRBJ2-3, with 10 bases lining up with TRBD2. Germline V gene lookup returns CDR1 SGDLS and CDR2 YYNGEE. The CDR3 spans 14 residues. V dropped 3 bases and J dropped 4; count of bases not matched to a gene: 2. For the CDR3, the DNA is TGTGCCAGCAGCGACAGCGGGGGGGCAGATACGCAGTATTTT. Encoded protein: CASSDSGGADTQYF.

This clonotype was seen a handful of times. This rearrangement joins TRBV5-1 to TRBJ2-3; the D call may be TRBD1 or TRBD2 (5 bases each). V gave up 4 bases and J gave up 8 bases, with 14 bases separating them. This CDR3 has 13 amino acids. The germline V gene has CDR1 SGHRS and CDR2 YFSETQ. The DNA for the CDR3 is TGCGCCAGCAGCGAGGGGTTGGATGGTACGCAGTATTTT. Translating it yields CASSEGLDGTQYF.

This clonotype was seen at least ten times. This rearrangement joins TRBV11-2 to TRBJ1-1; D unclear. This CDR3 has 14 amino acids. CDR1 and CDR2 from the germline V gene are SGHAT and FQNNGV. The V gene lost 5 bases and the J gene lost 5 bases, with 15 bases spanning the gap. Written as DNA, the CDR3 is TGTGCCAGCAGCACATCCTGGGGTAGTACTGAAGCTTTCTTT. It specifies CASSTSWGSTEAFF.

A few counts support this clonotype. The chain is built from TRBV27 and TRBJ2-4; possibly TRBD2 for D (6 bases). This CDR3 has 14 amino acids. Germline V gene lookup returns CDR1 MNHEY and CDR2 SMNVEV (reference sequence). V shed 3 bases and J shed 2 bases, with 8 bases lying between them. For the CDR3, the DNA is TGTGCCAGCAGTTTCGGAGGGCCCAAAAACATTCAGTACTTC. Protein product: CASSFGGPKNIQYF.

This clonotype was counted at least ten times. The germline gene is not matched at one end of the junction; a read error may be the cause. The rearrangement uses TRBV15 and TRBJ2-7, with TRBD2 as a possible D gene (6 bases). The V gene's germline CDR1 is LNHNV and CDR2 YYDKDF (reference sequence). The CDR3 is 14 residues long. The CDR3 protein is CATSRDLEGARYDF. Written as DNA, the CDR3 is TGTGCCACCAGCAGAGATCTGGAGGGAGCACGCTACGACTTC.

This clonotype was seen more than once but under ten times. This rearrangement joins TRBV7-2 to TRBJ2-1; D is unclear. Deletions cut 8 bases from V and 5 bases from J, with 13 bases between. The CDR3 length is 13 residues. Germline V lookup: CDR1 SGHTA, CDR2 FQGNSA. The CDR3 reads CASGLGPNNEQFF. Here the CDR3 DNA reads TGTGCCAGCGGTCTTGGGCCGAACAATGAGCAGTTCTTC.

CDR3 protein: CASRSVYEQYF. As DNA, the CDR3 is TGTGCCAGTCGGTCTGTCTACGAGCAGTACTTC. The genes are TRBV6-6 and TRBJ2-7, with D unclear. The CDR3 has 11 amino acids. The V end lost 9 bases, the J end lost 3 bases, and 9 bases lay between the germline ends. Germline-derived CDR1 and CDR2 are MNHNY and SVGAGI (reference sequence).

The genes are TRBV11-2 and TRBJ2-7; 9 positions match TRBD2. Germline loops: CDR1 SGHAT, CDR2 FQNNGV. CDR3 size: 15 residues. Losses at the gene ends were 3 bases for V and 7 bases for J; bases not matched to a gene: 10. CDR3 coding DNA: TGTGCCAGCAGCTTCCGCGGGAGGGCCCAACGGGAGCAGTACTTC. Its protein is CASSFRGRAQREQYF.

This clonotype was picked up a small number of times. The chain uses TRBV20-1 and TRBJ2-3; 8 bases align to TRBD2. The J segment lost 5 bases and the V segment lost 5 bases, leaving 12 bases of the junction unmatched. Germline V gene data show CDR1 as DFQATT and CDR2 as SNEGSKA (reference sequence). The CDR3 is made up of 15 amino acids. The CDR3, as DNA: TGCAGTGCTGTTTTTCGGGGGGGCCAGAGAGATACGCAGTATTTT. Translated, it gives CSAVFRGGQRDTQYF.

The chain is built from TRBV20-1 and TRBJ2-1, with D possibly being TRBD1 or TRBD2 (6 bases each). The CDR3 extends over 14 amino acids. Germline V gene lookup returns CDR1 DFQATT and CDR2 SNEGSKA (reference sequence). V was shortened by 3 bases and J by 2 bases, with 11 bases between the two germline ends. The CDR3 bases are TGCAGTGCTAGGGAGGGACACACCTACAATGAGCAGTTCTTC. Translating gives CSAREGHTYNEQFF.

This clonotype was counted many times. The gene calls are TRBV29-1 and TRBJ2-1, with D possibly being TRBD2 (5 bases). Germline V gene lookup returns CDR1 SQVTM and CDR2 ANQGSEA. The V and J ends lost 5 bases and 6 bases respectively, with 11 bases between them. The CDR3 spans 12 residues. CDR3 residues: CSVLGLTNEQFF. In DNA, the CDR3 is TGCAGCGTTCTCGGACTGACCAATGAGCAGTTCTTC.

The chain has TRBV10-3 and TRBJ2-5; D unresolved. The germline V and J ends were trimmed by 3 bases and 1 base, with 9 bases remaining between them. The CDR3 runs to 14 residues. From germline, CDR1 is ENHRY and CDR2 SYGVKD. CDR3 in amino acids: CAISDARVQETQYF. The CDR3 DNA is TGTGCCATCAGTGATGCACGGGTCCAAGAGACCCAGTACTTC.

The genes are TRBV6-6 and TRBJ2-7; D not certain. This CDR3 comprises 14 residues. Between the trimmed V and J ends, which lost 0 bases and 5 bases, there was a span of 11 bases. CDR1 is MNHNY and CDR2 is SVGAGI in the germline V gene (reference sequence). CDR3 coding DNA: TGTGCCAGCAGTTACTCGATTGCACCACACGAGCAGTACTTC. Its protein product is CASSYSIAPHEQYF.

The DNA for the CDR3 is TGCAGTGCATGGAGACTAGCAGGCACAAGCACCCAGTACTTC. It codes for CSAWRLAGTSTQYF. The chain recombines TRBV20-1 with TRBJ2-5, with TRBD2 matching over 7 bases. Trimming cost V 6 bases and J 8 bases; bases outside gene matches: 15. This CDR3 is 14 amino acids long. Germline values: CDR1 DFQATT, CDR2 SNEGSKA (reference sequence).

This chain joins TRBV7-2 and TRBJ2-5, with 8 positions matching TRBD1. The germline V gene has CDR1 SGHTA and CDR2 FQGNSA. The V segment lost 5 bases and the J segment 0 bases; nucleotides outside the gene matches: 5. The CDR3 consists of 15 residues. The CDR3 DNA sequence: TGTGCCAGCAGCCGCACAGGGGGGTACCAAGAGACCCAGTACTTC. Translated: CASSRTGGYQETQYF.

The chain combines TRBV6-5 with TRBJ2-7, with 10 bases identical to TRBD2. The germline CDR1 and CDR2 sequences are MNHEY and SVGAGI. There are 14 residues in the CDR3. Losses at the gene ends were 2 bases for V and 7 bases for J; bases not matched to a gene: 5. The CDR3, as DNA: TGTGCCAGCAGTTACGGGACTAGCGATCCTGAGCAGTACTTC. Residues: CASSYGTSDPEQYF.

This clonotype appeared a few times. The chain has TRBV28 and TRBJ2-7; 9 bases line up with TRBD1. After removal of 5 bases from V and 6 bases from J, the junction contained 8 bases not matched to a gene. This CDR3 spans 14 amino acids. CDR1 and CDR2 from the germline V gene are MDHEN and SYDVKM. Written as DNA, the CDR3 is TGTGCCAGCAGTCTGGGACAGGGATACCGCGAGCAGTACTTC. It encodes CASSLGQGYREQYF.

The CDR3 coding sequence is TGTGCCAGCAGCCTGGACAGGGTGGCACACCAGACGCAGTATTTT. It specifies CASSLDRVAHQTQYF. V is TRBV12-3 or TRBV12-4 and J is TRBJ2-3; 8 bases fit TRBD1. V was clipped by 6 bases and J by 9 bases; unmatched bases: 14. CDR3 length equals 15 residues.

This clonotype was counted only a few times. This chain uses TRBV29-1 with TRBJ2-1; D unresolved. Germline CDR1 SQVTM, CDR2 ANQGSEA. V was trimmed by 7 bases and J by 2 bases, leaving 9 bases between them. The CDR3 has 12 residues. CDR3 sequence: CSAGVTYNEQFF. In DNA, the CDR3 is TGCAGCGCCGGAGTTACCTACAATGAGCAGTTCTTC.

The V gene is TRBV20-1, the J gene TRBJ2-3, with TRBD2 matching 10 bases. The germline V gene encodes CDR1 DFQATT and CDR2 SNEGSKA (reference sequence). The V and J ends lost 1 base and 0 bases, in that order; junction bases with no gene match: 4. The CDR3 consists of 16 residues. The CDR3 is CSARATSGYSTDTQYF. For the CDR3, the DNA is TGCAGTGCTAGAGCGACTAGCGGGTACAGCACAGATACGCAGTATTTT.

The table lists this clonotype with a few counts. The CDR3 DNA follows: TGTGCCAGCAGTGCGGTATGGGGTATTAAGCGGGGGTTAGAGACCCAGTACTTC. It codes for CASSAVWGIKRGLETQYF. The chain employs TRBV6-1 and TRBJ2-5, with 8 bases that match TRBD2. The length of the CDR3 is 18 residues. Trimming removed 4 bases from V and 4 bases from J; junction bases left unmatched: 17. From germline, CDR1 is MNHNS and CDR2 SASEGT.

This clonotype has only a few counts. The chain has TRBV9 and TRBJ1-1, with TRBD1 matching 10 bases. The CDR3 has 12 residues. V shed 4 bases and J 11 bases; nucleotides not matched to a gene: 5. From germline, CDR1 is SGDLS and CDR2 YYNGEE. The CDR3 spells CASSPGTGAAFF. The CDR3 DNA reads TGTGCCAGCAGCCCCGGGACAGGGGCTGCTTTCTTT.

The rearrangement uses TRBV18 and TRBJ2-5; no firm D call. This CDR3 has 12 amino acids. CDR1 and CDR2 (germline): KGHSH, LQKENI. V dropped 3 bases and J dropped 5 bases, with 7 bases sitting between them. The CDR3 here is CASSPASETQYF. CDR3 sequence (DNA): TGTGCCAGCTCACCGGCAAGTGAGACCCAGTACTTC.

This clonotype appeared many times. The rearrangement joins TRBV20-1 to TRBJ2-5; TRBD2 is a possible D gene (5 bases). The CDR3 totals 12 residues. V was trimmed by 1 base and J by 4 bases, leaving 7 bases between them. The germline gives CDR1 DFQATT, CDR2 SNEGSKA (reference sequence). In DNA form, the CDR3 reads TGCAGTGCTAGAGTCGCGGGAGAGACCCAGTACTTC. Encoded protein: CSARVAGETQYF.

As DNA, the CDR3 is TGTGCCAGCAGCGAGGATTTCAGGGTGCTTTCACCCCTCCACTTT. It encodes CASSEDFRVLSPLHF. The rearrangement joins TRBV9 to TRBJ1-6; perhaps TRBD1 as D (5 bases). Germline assignment: CDR1 SGDLS and CDR2 YYNGEE. The CDR3 length is 15 residues. V lost 3 bases to trimming and J lost 9 bases, with 16 bases between them.

This clonotype showed up many times. The chain employs TRBV12-3 or TRBV12-4 and TRBJ1-5; D call uncertain. Trimming took off 4 bases at V and 2 bases at J, with 9 bases between the two ends. The CDR3 consists of 14 residues. CDR3 sequence (DNA): TGTGCCAGCAGTTATGCCGCGGGCAATCAGCCCCAGCATTTT. Protein: CASSYAAGNQPQHF.

This clonotype has a handful of counts. The rearrangement uses TRBV7-2 and TRBJ2-2; D assignment may be TRBD1 or TRBD2 (5 bases each). V gave up 5 bases and J gave up 4 bases, with 14 bases separating them. CDR1 and CDR2 from the germline V gene are SGHTA and FQGNSA. The CDR3 is made up of 15 amino acids. Here the CDR3 reads CASSLFGGATGELFF. CDR3 in DNA: TGTGCCAGCAGCCTATTTGGGGGTGCCACCGGGGAGCTGTTTTTT.

This clonotype was seen a few times. V is TRBV19 and J is TRBJ2-2; TRBD1 agrees at 8 bases. The CDR3 loop spans 15 amino acids. Germline V lookup: CDR1 LNHDA, CDR2 SQIVND (reference sequence). J lost 0 bases, V lost 8 bases, and 5 bases had no gene match. CDR3 sequence: CASAWDRTNTGELFF. The CDR3 DNA sequence: TGTGCCAGTGCCTGGGACAGGACGAACACCGGGGAGCTGTTTTTT.

This clonotype was observed a few times. The chain links TRBV4-2 to TRBJ2-1; a possible D gene is TRBD1 (6 bases). Germline V CDR1 and CDR2: LGHNA, YNFKEQ. The CDR3 runs 15 residues. V was clipped by 0 bases and J by 2 bases, with 8 bases between them. The DNA of the CDR3 is TGTGCCAGCAGCCAAGAATGGACAGCCTACAATGAGCAGTTCTTC. Its protein is CASSQEWTAYNEQFF.